This T cell receptor beta chain was sequenced for a study of a mutant IDH1 vaccine in newly diagnosed glioma. Study in general: Initiation of the vaccine course occurred 4-6 weeks after radiotherapy alone, or alongside temozolomide cycles. The treated population exhibited a male proportion of roughly 62%, a female proportion of about 38%, and a mean age of 40.4 years. Patients previously underwent radiotherapy, temozolomide, or both, and most underwent both.

Time point described: week 35, safety follow-up. Vaccinated patients received 300 ug of mutant IDH1 20-mer peptide per dose, with topical imiquimod. Assay: immunoSEQ multiplex PCR; the TCRdb copy retains only in-frame clones and omits some. The sample lists some 60,000 clones, roughly 80% occurring once. Trimming pared 5 bases from V and 0 bases from J, leaving 12 bases between. CDR3 length: 14 residues. The germline CDR1 and CDR2 sequences are SGHRS and YFSETQ. About this clone: Its antigen is undetermined.

The rearrangement joins TRBV5-1 to TRBJ2-7; tentative D call: TRBD1 (5 bases). This TCR came from a man aged 40-49 years with glioma. The specimen was PBMCs, collected from a glioma patient whose treatment included an IDH1 peptide vaccine. The CDR3 region has the DNA TGCGCCAGCAGTCGACAGAAGAACTCCTACGAGCAGTACTTC. This gives the protein CASSRQKNSYEQYF. Combining the CDR3 with reference TRBV5-1 and TRBJ2-7 gives the whole variable domain KAGVTQTPRYLIKTRGQQVTLSCSPISGHRSVSWYQQTPGQGLQFLFEYFSETQRNKGNFPGRFSGRQFSNSRSEMNVSTLELGDSALYLCASSRQKNSYEQYFGPGTRLTVT.